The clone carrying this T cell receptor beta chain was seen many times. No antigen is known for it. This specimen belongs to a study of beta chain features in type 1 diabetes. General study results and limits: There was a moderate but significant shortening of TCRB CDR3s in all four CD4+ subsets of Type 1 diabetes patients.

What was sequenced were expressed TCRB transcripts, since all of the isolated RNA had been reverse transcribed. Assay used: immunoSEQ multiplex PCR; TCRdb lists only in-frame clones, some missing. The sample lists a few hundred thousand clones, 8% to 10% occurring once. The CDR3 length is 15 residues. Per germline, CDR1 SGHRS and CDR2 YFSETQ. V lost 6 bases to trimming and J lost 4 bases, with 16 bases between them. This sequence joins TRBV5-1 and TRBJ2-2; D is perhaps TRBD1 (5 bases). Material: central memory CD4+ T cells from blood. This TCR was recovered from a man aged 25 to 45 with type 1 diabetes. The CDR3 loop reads CASKPHPDSTGELFF. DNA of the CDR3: TGCGCCAGCAAGCCTCACCCAGACAGCACCGGGGAGCTGTTTTTT.